The rows below give T cell receptor beta chains drawn from one sample of a study of blood T cell repertoires in COVID-19. The data were produced by immunoSEQ multiplex PCR, yet TCRdb's version contains in-frame clones alone and is incomplete. The table has roughly 400,000 clones, approximately 90% seen once. Specimen: PBMCs or T cells enriched from blood (not recorded which). The receptors were gathered from a woman younger than 30 who had been exposed to COVID-19. The CDR3 runs from the conserved cysteine through the conserved F or W. A D gene is named only where the DNA matches it firmly.

TRBJ2-1	TRBV28	NA	TGTGCCAGCAGTTCCGGGACTGGGCAGTTCTTC	CASSSGTGQFF
TRBJ1-2	TRBV7-2	NA	TGTGCCAGCAGCTTAGTACAGGGCGACGATGGCTACACCTTC	CASSLVQGDDGYTF
TRBJ2-7	TRBV4-1	TRBD2	TGCGCCAGCAGCCAAGGGGGGGGCGAGCAGTACTTC	CASSQGGGEQYF
TRBJ2-1	TRBV5-5	NA	TGTGCCAGCTCTCCAAGCGGAACCTACAATGAGCAGTTCTTC	CASSPSGTYNEQFF
TRBJ1-5	TRBV30	NA	TGTGCCTGGAGTGTTCAGGGGAATCAGCCCCAGCATTTT	CAWSVQGNQPQHF
TRBJ2-1	TRBV28	TRBD2	TGTGCCAGCAGTTTTTGGACTAGCGGATACAATGAGCAGTTCTTC	CASSFWTSGYNEQFF
TRBJ2-3	TRBV4-3	NA	TGCGCCAGCAGCCAAGACCTGGCCGGGACACTTGGAACAGATACGCAGTATTTT	CASSQDLAGTLGTDTQYF
TRBJ2-7	TRBV25-1	TRBD2	TGTGCCAGCAGTGGGACTAGCGGGGGTTACGAGCAGTACTTC	CASSGTSGGYEQYF
TRBJ2-3	TRBV7-3	TRBD1	TGTGCCAGCAGCTCACAGGGGGTGGACACAGATACGCAGTATTTT	CASSSQGVDTDTQYF
TRBJ1-2	TRBV11-2	NA	TGTGCCAGCAGCCCAATCGGGGGCTATGGCTACACCTTC	CASSPIGGYGYTF
TRBJ2-1	TRBV6-1	NA	TGTGCCAGCAGTGATGCGGCTTTGGAGCAGTTCTTC	CASSDAALEQFF
TRBJ2-1	TRBV5-1	NA	TGCGCCAGCAGCTTGGGGTCAGGCTACAATGAGCAGTTCTTC	CASSLGSGYNEQFF